This T cell receptor (beta chain) is drawn from a study of cytomegalovirus exposure and HLA in healthy donors. The CDR3 spans 15 residues. Trimming removed 1 base from V and 2 bases from J; junction bases left unmatched: 3. Germline loops: CDR1 SGHNT, CDR2 YENEEA. Sequencing was performed with immunoSEQ multiplex PCR; in TCRdb, only in-frame clones are kept and a portion is missing. The sample lists under 150,000 clones, about 90% seen once, with 1.5% to 2% in the top ten. The V and J genes are TRBV11-3 and TRBJ2-3, with 7 positions matching TRBD1. The sequence came from a woman in her late teens or twenties in good health and CMV-seronegative. The material sequenced was PBMCs. The CDR3 nucleotides are TGTGCCAGCAGCTTAGGGACAGGATTCACAGATACGCAGTATTTT. This translates into CASSLGTGFTDTQYF.